What follows describes a single TCR beta chain. No antigen is known for it. Base qualities were left out, and no much larger clone turns up one base away. TCRbeta CDR3 regions were amplified from genomic DNA by means of the immunoSEQ Assay, a bias-controlled multiplex PCR. The authors' pipeline ran thus. Nucleated cell counts per sample were estimated from amplification of reference gene primers within the assay. Sequence reads were collapsed and filtered to measure the absolute abundance of every unique TCRbeta CDR3 rearrangement. For each sample, productive Simpson clonality was calculated by taking the square root of Simpson's diversity index across productive rearrangements. Imported from immuneACCESS, the table was reduced by TCRdb to in-frame sequences with V and J called. These copies leave out some clones; in studies compared against another copy, an unresolved V gene accounts for under half, and the cause of the remainder is not known. V and J calls and clone size are given by that table; D and trimming were obtained from the DNA. For this sample there are fewer than 250,000 clones; 86% appear just once. The ten largest clones represent around 2.1% of the sample.

This record comes from a study of blood T cell repertoires in COVID-19 (dated by TCRdb to about 2020). For the study in its entirety: Samples covering the acute and convalescent phases of COVID-19 were provided by collaborators in the United States, Italy and Spain. The samples were drawn from the first 160 participants of the ongoing ImmuneRACE study and from 1,254 subjects provided by 6 global collaborators. Where available, HLA class I and class II types were taken from metadata supplied by the sample provider and were not determined by assay-based typing. The repertoires were released in a freely available public database meant as a resource for research on the immune response to SARS-CoV-2. The sample metadata nearly always contained a de-identified subject ID, COVID-19 status, age in years and sex. Deeply sampled blood TCRbeta repertoires from subjects exposed to, actively infected with, or recovered from COVID-19 were included in the dataset. The material from the prospective study consisted of cDNA or gDNA derived from T cells, B-cell-depleted T cells, or PBMCs. Study-level results and caveats: Clinical and demographic metadata were provided uncurated, with the amount varying by source and participant.

Including the terminal cysteine and phenylalanine, the CDR3 comprises 13 residues. The entry retains the CDR3 DNA only, 39 bases that are in frame from base 1. V is pruned by 6 bases and J by 3 bases, leaving 1 base of the junction without a gene match. Enrolling through a virtual design, the prospective study's participants ranged in age from roughly 18 to 90 years and lived across about two dozen United States geographic areas. In the prospective study, cohorts were assigned on the basis of participant-reported clinical history obtained from a screening survey and a study questionnaire. For ImmuneRACE Cohort 3, a participant was defined as recovered based on two consecutive negative NP/OP PCR tests, clearance by a healthcare professional, or resolution of symptoms. Mobile phlebotomists in the prospective study collected whole blood, serum and a nasopharyngeal or oropharyngeal swab from every participant. Additional blood draws and questionnaires over a 2-month period could optionally be provided by prospective study participants. Before DNA extraction, blood samples from the prospective study were shipped at room temperature or frozen.

The TCR was taken from a woman aged 45-65 years who had recovered from COVID-19. The sample comprised PBMCs or T cells enriched from blood (not recorded which). The chain is made from TRBV12-3 or TRBV12-4 and TRBJ2-1; TRBD2 matches 8 bases in the middle. The CDR3 sequence is CASRLAVYNEQFF. The sequence in DNA is TGTGCCAGCAGACTAGCGGTCTACAATGAGCAGTTCTTC.